Below are 29 T cell receptor beta chains sequenced from a single sample in a study of T cells after yellow fever vaccination. Each CDR3 protein is one row after TCRdb ran MiXCR on the 5' RACE reads. The sample has around 68,000 distinct CDR3 sequences, roughly 7% seen once. Sequences were derived from CD8+ T cells sorted from PBMCs, sampled roughly 10 days after the first yellow fever vaccination. These receptors were collected from a man aged 18 to 29 who received the YFV17D yellow fever vaccine.

This clonotype was recorded many times. This chain links TRBV6-4 with TRBJ2-1; D gene uncertain. Per the germline V gene, CDR1 is MRHNA and CDR2 is SNTAGT. The CDR3 runs 14 residues. Between the trimmed V and J ends, which lost 8 bases and 3 bases, there was a span of 14 bases. Written as DNA, the CDR3 is TGTGCCAGCTCGGTGGACCACTACTACAATGAGCAGTTCTTC. Encoded protein: CASSVDHYYNEQFF.

This clonotype was observed a few times. The chain employs TRBV5-4 and TRBJ2-5; D ambiguous. This CDR3 has 13 amino acids. Looked up from germline, CDR1 is SGHNT and CDR2 is YYREEE (reference sequence). V lost 2 bases and J lost 5, with 10 bases in between. The chain's CDR3 is CASSLGVIETQYF. As DNA, the CDR3 is TGTGCCAGCAGCTTAGGCGTTATTGAGACCCAGTACTTC. Drawing the rest from reference TRBV5-4 and TRBJ2-5, the complete variable domain is ETGVTQSPTHLIKTRGQQVTLRCSSQSGHNTVSWYQQALGQGPQFIFQYYREEENGRGNFPPRFSGLQFPNYSSELNVNALELDDSALYLCASSLGVIETQYFGPGTRLLVL.

The chain uses TRBV11-2 and TRBJ2-2, with 7 bases that match TRBD1. This CDR3 has 17 residues. J lost 6 bases, V lost 4 bases, and 14 bases had no gene match. Germline CDR1 reads SGHAT; CDR2 reads FQNNGV. Written as DNA, the CDR3 is TGTGCCAGCAGCTCGGGACAGACAGTAAACACGGCCGGGGAGCTGTTTTTT. Protein sequence: CASSSGQTVNTAGELFF.

This clonotype was observed many times. The chain carries TRBV19 and TRBJ2-1; D remains ambiguous. CDR1 is LNHDA, CDR2 SQIVND, per germline (reference sequence). With 4 bases removed from V and 9 bases from J, the gap between germline ends came to 16 bases. The CDR3 is 14 amino acids. The CDR3: CASSTADISGEQFF. Here the CDR3 DNA reads TGTGCCAGTAGTACGGCAGACATCTCCGGTGAGCAGTTCTTC. The full variable domain, its missing parts supplied by reference TRBV19 and TRBJ2-1, is DGGITQSPKYLFRKEGQNVTLSCEQNLNHDAMYWYRQDPGQGLRLIYYSQIVNDFQKGDIAEGYSVSREKKESFPLTVTSAQKNPTAFYLCASSTADISGEQFFGPGTRLTVL.

This clonotype was seen many times. The genes are TRBV27 and TRBJ2-3; D is undetermined. CDR3 length equals 13 residues. V was cut by 2 bases and J by 7 bases, with 10 bases left in between. In germline, CDR1 is MNHEY, CDR2 SMNVEV (reference sequence). CDR3 protein: CASSLTLRYTQYF. The CDR3 bases are TGTGCCAGCAGTTTAACCCTCCGGTATACGCAGTATTTT.

This clonotype was recorded many times. The V gene is TRBV27, the J gene TRBJ2-7, with 7 bases lining up with TRBD1. Germline V gives CDR1 MNHEY, CDR2 SMNVEV (reference sequence). The CDR3 is made up of 14 amino acids. V gave up 4 bases and J gave up 2 bases; unmatched junction bases: 5. In DNA form, the CDR3 reads TGTGCCAGCAGTTCCAACAGGGGTGCCTACGAGCAGTACTTC. It encodes CASSSNRGAYEQYF.

This clonotype has just one count. A much more abundant neighbour one base away suggests this may be a read error. The V gene is TRBV14, the J gene TRBJ1-5; no reliable D call. This CDR3 is 14 amino acids long. Germline V gene data show CDR1 as SGHDN and CDR2 as FVKESK. CDR3 sequence reads: CDSSQWGSNQPQHF. Written as DNA, the CDR3 is TGTGACAGCAGCCAATGGGGAAGCAATCAGCCCCAGCATTTT.

This clonotype occurred many times. J is TRBJ2-7 and V is TRBV12-3 or TRBV12-4; TRBD1 aligns across 8 bases. The length of the CDR3 is 14 residues. J gave up 7 bases and V 6 bases, and 11 bases lay outside the gene matches. Here the CDR3 reads CASRDGQGFGEQYF. The CDR3 DNA is TGTGCCAGCAGGGACGGACAGGGTTTCGGGGAGCAGTACTTC.

The CDR3 spells CASTSHVQGNGYTF. The CDR3 nucleotides read TGTGCCAGCACCTCTCACGTGCAGGGAAATGGCTACACCTTC. The chain links TRBV12-3 or TRBV12-4 to TRBJ1-2; D perhaps matches TRBD1 (5 bases). The CDR3 is 14 residues long. V lost 7 bases and J 6 bases, leaving 18 bases between the germline ends.

This clonotype was seen only a few times. V usage is TRBV4-1 and J usage is TRBJ1-2; no reliable D call. CDR1 and CDR2 from the germline V gene are MGHRA and YSYEKL. This CDR3 spans 13 amino acids. Trimming stripped 1 base from V and 2 bases from J, with 5 bases between. The CDR3, as DNA: TGCGCCAGCAGCCAAGTTAAGAACTATGGCTACACCTTC. This translates into CASSQVKNYGYTF.

This clonotype was observed many times. The chain is built from TRBV4-3 and TRBJ2-7, with D maybe TRBD2 (5 bases). Germline V lookup: CDR1 LGHNA, CDR2 YSLEER. V lost 0 bases and J lost 2, with 11 bases in between. CDR3 size: 15 residues. The CDR3 sequence is CASSQDWLAAYEQYF. The CDR3 DNA is TGCGCCAGCAGCCAAGATTGGCTAGCCGCCTACGAGCAGTACTTC.

The sample holds one count of this clonotype. The chain recombines TRBV27 with TRBJ2-6; D is possibly TRBD1 (6 bases). V lost 5 bases, J lost 0 bases, and 17 bases lay in between. CDR3 size: 18 residues. Germline loops: CDR1 MNHEY, CDR2 SMNVEV (reference sequence). The DNA of the CDR3 is TGTGCCAGCAGTGTACTAACAGGGCCAAACTCTGGGGCCAACGTCCTGACTTTC. Amino acid sequence: CASSVLTGPNSGANVLTF.

This clonotype was counted a few times. The chain has TRBV9 and TRBJ2-5, with TRBD2 identical over 9 bases. Germline CDR1 reads SGDLS; CDR2 reads YYNGEE. The V gene end was trimmed by 4 bases and the J gene end by 1 base; junction bases not matched to a gene: 11. The CDR3 length is 17 residues. The CDR3: CASSSPLIAGVQETQYF. The DNA of the CDR3 is TGTGCCAGCAGCTCCCCCCTCATAGCGGGGGTCCAAGAGACCCAGTACTTC. The full variable domain, in which reference TRBV9 and TRBJ2-5 provide the parts outside the CDR3, is DSGVTQTPKHLITATGQRVTLRCSPRSGDLSVYWYQQSLDQGLQFLIQYYNGEERAKGNILERFSAQQFPDLHSELNLSSLELGDSALYFCASSSPLIAGVQETQYFGPGTRLLVL.

This clonotype was observed many times. The CDR3 coding sequence is TGTGCCAGCAGCTTAGGTGGGGAGGAGCAGTTCTTC. This gives the protein CASSLGGEEQFF. This sequence joins TRBV7-9 and TRBJ2-1, with D possibly TRBD2 on 5 matching bases. Trimming stripped 1 base from V and 10 bases from J, with 8 bases between. The CDR3 length is 12 residues. The germline gives CDR1 SEHNR, CDR2 FQNEAQ (reference sequence).

This clonotype was detected ten times or more. V gene TRBV3-1 combines with J gene TRBJ1-1; D is unresolved. Per germline, CDR1 LGHDT and CDR2 YNNKEL (reference sequence). The CDR3 is 14 amino acids. Trimming pared 0 bases from V and 4 bases from J, leaving 9 bases between. CDR3: CASSQDETVTEAFF. CDR3 in DNA: TGTGCCAGCAGCCAAGATGAAACGGTCACTGAAGCTTTCTTT.

This clonotype was observed a few times. The chain joins TRBV7-9 to TRBJ1-1; possible D gene TRBD1, 5 bases. V was pared by 5 bases and J by 11 bases, with 24 bases between. CDR3 length equals 15 residues. Per the germline V gene, CDR1 is SEHNR and CDR2 is FQNEAQ (reference sequence). CDR3 nucleotide sequence: TGTGCCAGCAGCCGGGGGGGGGTAAAGGCCCCCGGGGCTTTCTTT. Its protein is CASSRGGVKAPGAFF.

This clonotype was counted at least ten times. CDR3 nucleotides: TGCGCCAGCAGCTCGTATGGGGGTTTCGACGAGCAGTACGTC. Its protein product is CASSSYGGFDEQYV. This chain joins TRBV5-1 and TRBJ2-7; tentatively, D is TRBD1 or TRBD2 (5 bases each). CDR3 length: 14 amino acids. V shed 3 bases and J shed 5 bases, with 15 bases lying between them. Germline CDR1 is SGHRS and CDR2 is YFSETQ.

In its sample, this clonotype was seen many times. The rearrangement links TRBV4-1 to TRBJ1-5; perhaps TRBD1 as D (5 bases). There are 15 residues in the CDR3. V lost 2 bases and J 1 base, leaving 9 bases between the germline ends. From germline, CDR1 is MGHRA and CDR2 YSYEKL. This CDR3 reads CASSQITGSNQPQHF. The CDR3 DNA reads as TGCGCCAGCAGCCAAATCACAGGCAGCAATCAGCCCCAGCATTTT.

This clonotype has at least ten counts. J is TRBJ2-1 and V is TRBV6-5, with TRBD2 as a possible D gene (6 bases). V lost 2 bases and J 6 bases, leaving 17 bases between the germline ends. Germline lookup yields CDR1 MNHEY and CDR2 SVGAGI. The CDR3 extends over 16 amino acids. CDR3 in DNA: TGTGCCAGCAGTTACGATGGGGAGGCGGTTTTCAATGAGCAGTTCTTC. Translation: CASSYDGEAVFNEQFF.

This clonotype has only a few counts. The chain carries TRBV11-2 and TRBJ2-3, with 10 nucleotides matching TRBD2. This CDR3 region has 19 residues. Germline trimming cut 5 bases from V and 5 bases from J; bases unmatched to any gene: 19. The germline CDR1 and CDR2 sequences are SGHAT and FQNNGV. CDR3 nucleotides: TGTGCCAGCAGCCCCCGGCCCGGGGGAAGCGGGGGGGCAGGAGATACGCAGTATTTT. Translating it yields CASSPRPGGSGGAGDTQYF.

This clonotype turned up a few times. The chain is built from TRBV4-1 and TRBJ2-7; D may correspond to TRBD1 or TRBD2 (5 bases each). V shed 1 base and J shed 2 bases, with 12 bases lying between them. Germline V gene sequence: CDR1 MGHRA, CDR2 YSYEKL. The CDR3 has 15 residues. CDR3 sequence (DNA): TGCGCCAGCAGCCAAGCTCGGGGCCTAACCTACGAGCAGTACTTC. Its translation: CASSQARGLTYEQYF.

This clonotype has only a few counts. CDR3 nucleotides: TGTGCCAGTAAACCGGACGTTTATAATTCACCCCTCCACTTT. Protein product: CASKPDVYNSPLHF. The chain has TRBV6-2 or TRBV6-3 and TRBJ1-6; D unresolved. Germline CDR1 reads MNHEY; CDR2 reads SVGEGT. CDR3 size: 14 residues. Trimming left V 9 bases short and J 4 bases short, with 13 bases between.

The chain uses TRBV11-2 and TRBJ2-3; 13 bases are shared with TRBD2. With V trimmed by 3 bases and J by 1 base, 10 bases remained unmatched. The length of the CDR3 is 19 residues. Germline V gene lookup returns CDR1 SGHAT and CDR2 FQNNGV. CDR3 coding DNA: TGTGCCAGCAGCTTCAACTCCGGGACTAGCGGGGCCCGCACAGATACGCAGTATTTT. Its translation is CASSFNSGTSGARTDTQYF.

This clonotype was seen only a few times. The chain couples TRBV3-1 to TRBJ2-2; D unclear. This CDR3 is 13 amino acids long. V dropped 2 bases and J dropped 1 base, with 2 bases sitting between them. Germline-derived CDR1 and CDR2 are LGHDT and YNNKEL (reference sequence). The chain's CDR3 is CASSQLNTGELFF. CDR3 nucleotide sequence: TGTGCCAGCAGCCAACTGAACACCGGGGAGCTGTTTTTT.

In this sample, this clonotype is medium-sized. CDR3 sequence: CASSLWDTGPLETQYF. The DNA of the CDR3 is TGTGCCAGCAGCTTATGGGATACTGGCCCCCTAGAGACCCAGTACTTC. The chain combines TRBV7-2 with TRBJ2-5; no firm D call. The CDR3 sequence is 16 residues long. CDR1 and CDR2 (germline): SGHTA, FQGNSA. Between the trimmed V and J ends, which lost 2 bases and 4 bases, there was a span of 17 bases. The full variable domain, in which reference TRBV7-2 and TRBJ2-5 provide the parts outside the CDR3, is GAGVSQSPSNKVTEKGKDVELRCDPISGHTALYWYRQSLGQGLEFLIYFQGNSAPDKSGLPSDRFSAERTGGSVSTLTIQRTQQEDSAVYLCASSLWDTGPLETQYFGPGTRLLVL.

V and J are TRBV4-1 and TRBJ2-3; 8 nucleotides line up with TRBD2. V lost 1 base and J lost 2; bases outside the gene matches: 8. The CDR3 has 17 amino acids. The germline gives CDR1 MGHRA, CDR2 YSYEKL. CDR3 DNA sequence: TGCGCCAGCAGCCAAGGTCGGGGCGGGGGGATCACAGATACGCAGTATTTT. This encodes CASSQGRGGGITDTQYF.

The CDR3 DNA is TGTGCCAGCAGTGACGGACAGGGGTCTCCCTATAGCAATCAGCCCCAGCATTTT. Translation: CASSDGQGSPYSNQPQHF. The V and J genes are TRBV6-4 and TRBJ1-5; 9 bases are a match to TRBD1. V shed 2 bases and J 0 bases; nucleotides not matched to a gene: 8. Germline loops: CDR1 MRHNA, CDR2 SNTAGT. The CDR3 covers 18 residues.

At least ten counts were recorded for this clonotype. V usage is TRBV27 and J usage is TRBJ2-5; the D gene is possibly TRBD2 (6 bases). The CDR3 loop spans 16 amino acids. Germline V lookup: CDR1 MNHEY, CDR2 SMNVEV (reference sequence). V was trimmed by 5 bases and J by 2 bases, leaving 18 bases between them. CDR3 in amino acids: CASSPLAGSGQETQYF. CDR3 bases: TGTGCCAGCAGTCCCCTCGCGGGTAGCGGACAAGAGACCCAGTACTTC.

In its sample, this clonotype was seen many times. This chain uses TRBV28 with TRBJ1-6; D is unresolved. Germline loops: CDR1 MDHEN, CDR2 SYDVKM. The CDR3 totals 11 residues. The germline V and J ends were trimmed by 6 bases and 10 bases, with 7 bases remaining between them. The CDR3 spells CASRTSSPLHF. The CDR3 coding sequence is TGTGCCAGCAGAACCAGCTCACCCCTCCACTTT.